This TCR beta chain was recovered during a study of regulatory T cells in long-lasting Graves disease. Study overall: Positive TSH receptor antibodies alongside over 5 years of antithyroid drugs were what marked Graves' disease as persistent.

Notes on the study in general: Newly diagnosed Graves' patients had higher TCR diversity than persistent ones. Owing to a sample size that was small, accuracy may have been reduced. The study found TRBV28, TRBJ1-2 and TRBJ2-5 favored in persistent disease.

About this clonotype itself: Antigen specificity is unknown.

The time point here: persistent/refractory GD, antithyroid drugs over 5 years with positive TRAb. PBMC-extracted RNA yielded the TCR library. Arm-PCR with iRepertoire HTBI primers amplified the CDR3 regions for these TCR beta libraries. TCRdb reprocessed the multiplex PCR reads via MiXCR and lists one record per CDR3 protein. The sample shows around 460,000 distinct CDR3 sequences, around a fifth of them seen only once. The CDR3 extends over 15 amino acids. J was trimmed by 0 bases and V by 6 bases; bases with no gene match: 4. Germline V lookup: CDR1 SGDLS, CDR2 YYNGEE. V usage is TRBV9 and J usage is TRBJ2-2, with 8 bases matching TRBD2. The sequences come from peripheral blood mononuclear cells (PBMCs), collected when the disease was refractory, from a patient treated with antithyroid drugs. This clonotype was sampled from a female donor with Graves disease. The CDR3 loop reads CASTRGGANTGELFF. The CDR3, as DNA: TGTGCCAGCACCCGGGGGGGAGCGAACACCGGGGAGCTGTTTTTT.